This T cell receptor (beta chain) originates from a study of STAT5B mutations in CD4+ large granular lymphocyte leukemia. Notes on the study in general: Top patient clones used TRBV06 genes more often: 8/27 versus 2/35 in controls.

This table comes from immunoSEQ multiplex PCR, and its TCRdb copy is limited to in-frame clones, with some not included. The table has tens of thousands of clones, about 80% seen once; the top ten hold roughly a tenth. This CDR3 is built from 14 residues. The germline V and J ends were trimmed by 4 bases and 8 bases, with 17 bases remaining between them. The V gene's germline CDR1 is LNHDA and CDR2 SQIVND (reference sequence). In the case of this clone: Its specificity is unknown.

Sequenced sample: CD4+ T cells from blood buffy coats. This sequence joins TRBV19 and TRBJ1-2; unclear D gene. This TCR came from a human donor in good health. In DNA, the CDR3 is TGTGCCAGTAGTAATACGGGCCTAACACACGGCTACACCTTC. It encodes CASSNTGLTHGYTF.